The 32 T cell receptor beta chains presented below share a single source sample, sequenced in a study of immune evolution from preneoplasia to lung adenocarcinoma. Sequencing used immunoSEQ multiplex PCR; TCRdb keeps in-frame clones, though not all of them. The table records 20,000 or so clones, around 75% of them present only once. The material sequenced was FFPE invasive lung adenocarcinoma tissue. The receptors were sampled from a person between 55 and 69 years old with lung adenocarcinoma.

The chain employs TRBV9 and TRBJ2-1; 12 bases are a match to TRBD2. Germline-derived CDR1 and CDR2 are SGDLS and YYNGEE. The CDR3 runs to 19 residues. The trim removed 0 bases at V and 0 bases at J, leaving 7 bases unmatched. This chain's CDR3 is CASSVGVLAGGTSYNEQFF. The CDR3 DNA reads TGTGCCAGCAGCGTAGGTGTACTAGCGGGAGGTACCTCCTACAATGAGCAGTTCTTC.

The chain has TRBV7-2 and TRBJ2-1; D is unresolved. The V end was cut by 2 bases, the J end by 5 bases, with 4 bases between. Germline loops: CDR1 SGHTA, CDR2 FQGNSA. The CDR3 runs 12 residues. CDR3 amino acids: CASSLFDNEQFF. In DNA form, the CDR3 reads TGTGCCAGCAGCTTATTTGACAATGAGCAGTTCTTC. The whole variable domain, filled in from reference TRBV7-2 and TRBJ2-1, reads GAGVSQSPSNKVTEKGKDVELRCDPISGHTALYWYRQSLGQGLEFLIYFQGNSAPDKSGLPSDRFSAERTGGSVSTLTIQRTQQEDSAVYLCASSLFDNEQFFGPGTRLTVL.

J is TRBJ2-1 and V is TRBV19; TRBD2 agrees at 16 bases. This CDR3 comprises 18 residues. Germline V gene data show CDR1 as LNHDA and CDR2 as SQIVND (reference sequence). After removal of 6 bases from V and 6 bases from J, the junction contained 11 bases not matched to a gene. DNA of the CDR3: TGTGCCAGTAGCCTGCCGGGACTAGCGGGAGGGCCCCCCAATGAGCAGTTCTTC. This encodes CASSLPGLAGGPPNEQFF.

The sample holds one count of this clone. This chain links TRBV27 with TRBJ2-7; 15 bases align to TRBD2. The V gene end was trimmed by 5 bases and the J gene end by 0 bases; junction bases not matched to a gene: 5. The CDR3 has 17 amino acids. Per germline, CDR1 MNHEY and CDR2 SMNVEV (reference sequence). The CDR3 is CASSPRTSGRASYEQYF. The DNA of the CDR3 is TGTGCCAGCAGTCCGAGGACTAGCGGGAGGGCCTCCTACGAGCAGTACTTC.

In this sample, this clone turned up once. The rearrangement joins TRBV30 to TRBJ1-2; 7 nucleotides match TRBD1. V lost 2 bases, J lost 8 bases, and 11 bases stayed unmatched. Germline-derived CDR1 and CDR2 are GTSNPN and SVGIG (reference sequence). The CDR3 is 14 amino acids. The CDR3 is CAWSRTTTGEGYTF. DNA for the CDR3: TGTGCCTGGAGTCGAACAACTACAGGGGAAGGCTACACCTTC.

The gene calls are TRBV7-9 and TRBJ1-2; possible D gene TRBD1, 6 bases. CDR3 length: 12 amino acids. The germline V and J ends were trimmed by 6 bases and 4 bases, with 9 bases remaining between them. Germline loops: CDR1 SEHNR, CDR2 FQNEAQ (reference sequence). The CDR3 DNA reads TGTGCCAGCAGGGACAGTTTCTATGGCTACACCTTC. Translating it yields CASRDSFYGYTF. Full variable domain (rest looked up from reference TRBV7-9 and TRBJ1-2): DTGVSQNPRHKITKRGQNVTFRCDPISEHNRLYWYRQTLGQGPEFLTYFQNEAQLEKSRLLSDRFSAERPKGSFSTLEIQRTEQGDSAMYLCASRDSFYGYTFGSGTRLTVV.

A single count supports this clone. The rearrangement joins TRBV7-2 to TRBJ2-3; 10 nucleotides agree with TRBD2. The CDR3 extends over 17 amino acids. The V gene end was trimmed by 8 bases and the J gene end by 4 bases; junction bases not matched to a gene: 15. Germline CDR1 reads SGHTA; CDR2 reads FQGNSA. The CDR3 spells CASASPFPSGSADTQYF. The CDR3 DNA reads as TGTGCCAGCGCCAGCCCCTTCCCTAGCGGGAGTGCAGATACGCAGTATTTT.

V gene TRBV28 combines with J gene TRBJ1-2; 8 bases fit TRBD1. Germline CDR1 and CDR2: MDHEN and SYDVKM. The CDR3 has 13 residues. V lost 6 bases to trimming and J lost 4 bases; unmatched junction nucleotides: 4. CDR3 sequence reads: CASRRQGSYGYTF. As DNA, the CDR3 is TGTGCCAGCAGAAGACAGGGGAGCTATGGCTACACCTTC.

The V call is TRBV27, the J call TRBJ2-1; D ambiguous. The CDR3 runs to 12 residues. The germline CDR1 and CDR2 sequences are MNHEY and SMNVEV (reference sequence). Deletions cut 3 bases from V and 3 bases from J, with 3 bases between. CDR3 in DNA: TGTGCCAGCAGTTTGATCTACAATGAGCAGTTCTTC. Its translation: CASSLIYNEQFF.

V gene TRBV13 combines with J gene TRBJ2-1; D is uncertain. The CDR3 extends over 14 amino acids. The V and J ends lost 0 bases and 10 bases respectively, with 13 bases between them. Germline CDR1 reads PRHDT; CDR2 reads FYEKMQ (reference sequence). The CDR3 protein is CASSLGHPFTEQFF. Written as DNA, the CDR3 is TGTGCCAGCAGCTTAGGCCACCCCTTCACCGAGCAGTTCTTC. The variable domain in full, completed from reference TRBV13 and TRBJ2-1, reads AAGVIQSPRHLIKEKRETATLKCYPIPRHDTVYWYQQGPGQDPQFLISFYEKMQSDKGSIPDRFSAQQFSDYHSELNMSSLELGDSALYFCASSLGHPFTEQFFGPGTRLTVL.

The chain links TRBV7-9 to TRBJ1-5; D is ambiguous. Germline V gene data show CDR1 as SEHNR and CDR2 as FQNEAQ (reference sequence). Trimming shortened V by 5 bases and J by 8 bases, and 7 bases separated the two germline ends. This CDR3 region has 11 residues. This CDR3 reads CASSLNKPQHF. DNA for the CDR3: TGTGCCAGCAGCCTAAACAAGCCCCAGCATTTT.

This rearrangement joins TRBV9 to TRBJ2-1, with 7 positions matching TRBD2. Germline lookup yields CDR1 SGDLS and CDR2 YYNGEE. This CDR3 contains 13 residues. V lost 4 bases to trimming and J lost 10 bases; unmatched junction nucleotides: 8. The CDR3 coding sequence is TGTGCCAGCAGCCCCCGCCCAGCGGGGGAGCAGTTCTTC. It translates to CASSPRPAGEQFF. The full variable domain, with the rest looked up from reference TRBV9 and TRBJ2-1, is DSGVTQTPKHLITATGQRVTLRCSPRSGDLSVYWYQQSLDQGLQFLIQYYNGEERAKGNILERFSAQQFPDLHSELNLSSLELGDSALYFCASSPRPAGEQFFGPGTRLTVL.

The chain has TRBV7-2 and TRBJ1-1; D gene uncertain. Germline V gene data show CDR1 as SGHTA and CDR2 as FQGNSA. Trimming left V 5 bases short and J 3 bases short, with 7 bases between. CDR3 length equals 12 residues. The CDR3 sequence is CASSAWDTEAFF. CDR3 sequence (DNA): TGTGCCAGCAGCGCTTGGGACACTGAAGCTTTCTTT. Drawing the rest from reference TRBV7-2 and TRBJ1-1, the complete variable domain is GAGVSQSPSNKVTEKGKDVELRCDPISGHTALYWYRQSLGQGLEFLIYFQGNSAPDKSGLPSDRFSAERTGGSVSTLTIQRTQQEDSAVYLCASSAWDTEAFFGQGTRLTVV.

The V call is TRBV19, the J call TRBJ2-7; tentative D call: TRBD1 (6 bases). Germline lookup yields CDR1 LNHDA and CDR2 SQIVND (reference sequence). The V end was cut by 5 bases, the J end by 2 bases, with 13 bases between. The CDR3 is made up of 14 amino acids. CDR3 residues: CASSVRTEAYEQYF. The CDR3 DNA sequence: TGTGCCAGTAGTGTTCGGACAGAGGCCTACGAGCAGTACTTC.

The CDR3 nucleotides read TGTGCCAGCAGCTTGTCCCAGGGCGGATCCTATGGCTACACCTTC. Translated: CASSLSQGGSYGYTF. This chain uses TRBV7-9 with TRBJ1-2, with D perhaps matching TRBD1 (5 bases). V was shortened by 3 bases and J by 4 bases, with 15 bases between the two germline ends. Germline CDR1 SEHNR, CDR2 FQNEAQ (reference sequence). There are 15 residues in the CDR3.

The DNA for the CDR3 is TGTGCCTGGACCCGGGCCTCCCGGGAGGCCCAGTACTTC. It translates to CAWTRASREAQYF. The V and J genes are TRBV30 and TRBJ2-5, with 7 positions matching TRBD2. V shed 4 bases and J 9 bases; nucleotides not matched to a gene: 11. This CDR3 is built from 13 residues. Germline-derived CDR1 and CDR2 are GTSNPN and SVGIG (reference sequence).

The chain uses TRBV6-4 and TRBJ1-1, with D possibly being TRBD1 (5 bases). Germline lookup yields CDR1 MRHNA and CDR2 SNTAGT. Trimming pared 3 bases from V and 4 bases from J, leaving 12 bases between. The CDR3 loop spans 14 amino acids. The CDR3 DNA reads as TGTGCCAGCAGTGAAGGGACCGAGGGCACTGAAGCTTTCTTT. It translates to CASSEGTEGTEAFF.

The CDR3 is CASSPAQGNTGELFF. CDR3 bases: TGTGCCAGCTCACCAGCCCAGGGAAACACCGGGGAGCTGTTTTTT. The gene calls are TRBV18 and TRBJ2-2; D is perhaps TRBD1 (5 bases). The CDR3 has 15 amino acids. Trimming shortened V by 2 bases and J by 2 bases, and 9 bases separated the two germline ends. Germline V gives CDR1 KGHSH, CDR2 LQKENI.

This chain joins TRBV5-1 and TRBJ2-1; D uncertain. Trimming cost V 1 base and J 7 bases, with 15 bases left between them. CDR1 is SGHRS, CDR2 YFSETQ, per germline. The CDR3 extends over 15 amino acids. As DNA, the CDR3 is TGCGCCAGCAGCTTGCACTTTATCTGGGCAAATGAGCAGTTCTTC. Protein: CASSLHFIWANEQFF.

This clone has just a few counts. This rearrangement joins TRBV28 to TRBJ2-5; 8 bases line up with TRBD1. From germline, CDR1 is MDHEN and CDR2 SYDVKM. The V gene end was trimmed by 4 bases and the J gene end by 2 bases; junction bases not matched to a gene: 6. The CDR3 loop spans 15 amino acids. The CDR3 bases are TGTGCCAGCAGTTCCGCCGGGACAGGTCAAGAGACCCAGTACTTC. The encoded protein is CASSSAGTGQETQYF.

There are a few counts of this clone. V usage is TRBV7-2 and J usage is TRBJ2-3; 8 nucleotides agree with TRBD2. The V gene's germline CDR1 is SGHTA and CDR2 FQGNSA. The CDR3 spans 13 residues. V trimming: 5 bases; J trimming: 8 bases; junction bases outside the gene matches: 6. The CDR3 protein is CASSPAAGGTQYF. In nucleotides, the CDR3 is TGTGCCAGCAGCCCTGCGGCGGGAGGTACGCAGTATTTT.

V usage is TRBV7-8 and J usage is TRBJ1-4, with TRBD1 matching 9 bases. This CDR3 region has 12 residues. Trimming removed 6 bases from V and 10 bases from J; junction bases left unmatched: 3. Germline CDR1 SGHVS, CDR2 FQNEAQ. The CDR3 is CASSLGQGKLFF. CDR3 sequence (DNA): TGTGCCAGCAGTTTGGGACAGGGAAAACTGTTTTTT. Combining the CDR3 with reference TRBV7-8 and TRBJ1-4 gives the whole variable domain GAGVSQSPRYKVAKRGQDVALRCDPISGHVSLFWYQQALGQGPEFLTYFQNEAQLDKSGLPSDRFFAERPEGSVSTLKIQRTQQEDSAVYLCASSLGQGKLFFGSGTQLSVL.

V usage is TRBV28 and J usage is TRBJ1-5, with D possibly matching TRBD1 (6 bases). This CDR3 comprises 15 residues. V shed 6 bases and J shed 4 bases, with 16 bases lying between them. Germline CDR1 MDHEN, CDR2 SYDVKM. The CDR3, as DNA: TGTGCCAGCAGCCCTACGGGACAAGCTAATCAGCCCCAGCATTTT. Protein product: CASSPTGQANQPQHF.

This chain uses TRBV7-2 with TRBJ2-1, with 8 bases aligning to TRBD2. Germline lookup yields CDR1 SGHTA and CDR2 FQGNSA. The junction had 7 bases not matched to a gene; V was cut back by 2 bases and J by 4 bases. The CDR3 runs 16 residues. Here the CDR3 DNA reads TGTGCCAGCAGCTTAAAGGGTGGCGGGGGGTACAATGAGCAGTTCTTC. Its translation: CASSLKGGGGYNEQFF.

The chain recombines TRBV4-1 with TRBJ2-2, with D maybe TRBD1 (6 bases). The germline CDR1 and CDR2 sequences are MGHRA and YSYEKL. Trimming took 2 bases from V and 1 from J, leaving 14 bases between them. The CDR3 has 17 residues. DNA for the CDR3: TGCGCCAGCAGCCAAAGAACAGGGTTGAAGAACACCGGGGAGCTGTTTTTT. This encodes CASSQRTGLKNTGELFF.

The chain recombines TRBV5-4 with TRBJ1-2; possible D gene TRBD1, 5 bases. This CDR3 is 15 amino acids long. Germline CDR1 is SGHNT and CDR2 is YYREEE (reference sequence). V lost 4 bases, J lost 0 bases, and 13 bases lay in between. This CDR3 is CASSPWGRANYGYTF. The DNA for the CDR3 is TGTGCCAGCAGCCCCTGGGGGAGAGCTAACTATGGCTACACCTTC.

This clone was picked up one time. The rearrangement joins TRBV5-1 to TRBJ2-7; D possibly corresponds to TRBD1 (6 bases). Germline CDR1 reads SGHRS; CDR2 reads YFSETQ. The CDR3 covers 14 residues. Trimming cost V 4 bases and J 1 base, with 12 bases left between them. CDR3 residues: CASSMAGDSYEQYF. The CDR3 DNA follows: TGCGCCAGCAGCATGGCAGGGGATTCCTACGAGCAGTACTTC.

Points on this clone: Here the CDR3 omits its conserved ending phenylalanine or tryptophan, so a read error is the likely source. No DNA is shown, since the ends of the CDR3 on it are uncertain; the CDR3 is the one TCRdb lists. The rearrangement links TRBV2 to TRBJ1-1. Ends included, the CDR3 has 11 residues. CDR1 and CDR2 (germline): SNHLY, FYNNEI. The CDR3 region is CASSETPDRPL.

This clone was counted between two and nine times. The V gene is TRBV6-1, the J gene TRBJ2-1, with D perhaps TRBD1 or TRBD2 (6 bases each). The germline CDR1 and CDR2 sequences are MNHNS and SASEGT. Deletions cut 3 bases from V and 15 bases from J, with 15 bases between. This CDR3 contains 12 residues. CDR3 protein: CASSDWQGRGFF. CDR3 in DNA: TGTGCCAGCAGTGATTGGCAGGGGCGGGGGTTCTTC.

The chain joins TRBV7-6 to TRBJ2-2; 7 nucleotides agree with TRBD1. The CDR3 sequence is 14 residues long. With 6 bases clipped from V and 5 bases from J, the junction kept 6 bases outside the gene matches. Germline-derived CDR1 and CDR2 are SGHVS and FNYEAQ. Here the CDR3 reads CASRRKGATGELFF. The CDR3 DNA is TGTGCCAGCAGGAGAAAGGGGGCGACCGGGGAGCTGTTTTTT.

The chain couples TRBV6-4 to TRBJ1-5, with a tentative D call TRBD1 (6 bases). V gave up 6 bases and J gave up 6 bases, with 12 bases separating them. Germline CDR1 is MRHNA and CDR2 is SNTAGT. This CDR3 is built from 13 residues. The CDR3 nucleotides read TGTGCCAGCAGCCTGGACAGTCGTCAGCCCCAGCATTTT. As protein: CASSLDSRQPQHF.

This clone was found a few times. The DNA of the CDR3 is TGTGCTAGTGGTACTAACTCAGGGTTTAAGGACACTGAAGCTTTCTTT. Translating gives CASGTNSGFKDTEAFF. The chain joins TRBV12-5 to TRBJ1-1; the D gene is possibly TRBD1 (5 bases). Germline V gene lookup returns CDR1 LGHNT and CDR2 FRNRAP. This CDR3 has 16 amino acids. V dropped 5 bases and J dropped 3 bases, with 19 bases sitting between them.